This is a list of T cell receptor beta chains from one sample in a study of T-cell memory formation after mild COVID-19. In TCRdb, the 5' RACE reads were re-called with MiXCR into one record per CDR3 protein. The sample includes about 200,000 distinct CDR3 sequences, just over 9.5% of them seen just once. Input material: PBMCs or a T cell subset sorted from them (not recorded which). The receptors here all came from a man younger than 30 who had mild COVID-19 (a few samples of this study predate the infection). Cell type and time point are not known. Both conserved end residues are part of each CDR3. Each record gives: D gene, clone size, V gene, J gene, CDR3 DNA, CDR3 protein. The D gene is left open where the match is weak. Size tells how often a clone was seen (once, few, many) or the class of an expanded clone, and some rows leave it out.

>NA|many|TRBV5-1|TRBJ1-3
TGCGCCAGCAAACAGGACTCTGGAAACACCATATATTTT
CASKQDSGNTIYF
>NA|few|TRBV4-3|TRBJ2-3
TGCGCCAGCAGCCGAGATTTCTCTAGCACAGATACGCAGTATTTT
CASSRDFSSTDTQYF
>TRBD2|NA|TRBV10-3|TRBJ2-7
TGTGCCATCTCAGCAACTAGCGGGGGGGCTAGCTCCTACGAGCAGTACTTC
CAISATSGGASSYEQYF
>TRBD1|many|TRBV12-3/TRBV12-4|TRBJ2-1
TGTGCCAGCAGAAGGACAGGGGGTGAGCAGTTCTTC
CASRRTGGEQFF
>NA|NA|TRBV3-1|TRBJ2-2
TGTGCCAGCAGCCAAGTTCCCGGACCAGACGGGGAGCTGTTTTTT
CASSQVPGPDGELFF
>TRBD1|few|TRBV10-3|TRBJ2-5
TGTGCCATCAGTGCCCCCCCGGGACAGGGGCAGAGCCAAGAGACCCAGTACTTC
CAISAPPGQGQSQETQYF
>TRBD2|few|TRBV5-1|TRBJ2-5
TGCGCCAGCAGCTTGGGCGGGGGACGGGAGACCCAGTACTTC
CASSLGGGRETQYF
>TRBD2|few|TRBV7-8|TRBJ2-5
TGTGCCAGCAGCTTATCGGGAGGCGGGCTAGCGGGGTATAAGACCCAGTACTTC
CASSLSGGGLAGYKTQYF
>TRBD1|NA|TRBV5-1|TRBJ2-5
TGCGCCAGCCACCGGGACAGGGGACAAGAGACCCAGTACTTC
CASHRDRGQETQYF
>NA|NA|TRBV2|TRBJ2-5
TGTGCCAGCACCCGTATGTTAGGGGAGACCCAGTACTTC
CASTRMLGETQYF
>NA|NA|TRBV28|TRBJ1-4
TGTGCCAGCAGTTCGGGCCATGCAACTAATGAAAAACTGTTTTTT
CASSSGHATNEKLFF
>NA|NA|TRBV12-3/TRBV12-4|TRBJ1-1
TGTGCCAGCAGCCACCGTACTGAAGCTTTCTTT
CASSHRTEAFF
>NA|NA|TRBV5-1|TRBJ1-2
TGCGCCAGCAGCTGGGAGGGTAACTATGGCTACACCTTC
CASSWEGNYGYTF
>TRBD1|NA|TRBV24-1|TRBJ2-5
TGTGCCACCAGTGAGATCGGACAGGGTCAAGAGACCCAGTACTTC
CATSEIGQGQETQYF
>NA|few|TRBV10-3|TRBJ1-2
TGTGCCATCAGTGCGACGGGGAACTATGGCTACACCTTC
CAISATGNYGYTF
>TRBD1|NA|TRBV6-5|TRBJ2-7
TGTGCCAGCAGTTACTTGGGACAGGGGTATGGTAACGAGCAGTACTTC
CASSYLGQGYGNEQYF
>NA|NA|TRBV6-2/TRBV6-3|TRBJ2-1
TGTGCCAGCAGTTACGTTTCGGGGGCTTTCAATGAGCAGTTCTTC
CASSYVSGAFNEQFF
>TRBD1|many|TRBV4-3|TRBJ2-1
TGCGCCAGCAGCCAAGATCGGCCGACAGGGGATCGCATTAGGCAGTTCTTC
CASSQDRPTGDRIRQFF
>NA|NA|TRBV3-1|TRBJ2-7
TGTGCCAGCAGCCAAGATAGGGCCACCCCCTACGAGCAGTACTTC
CASSQDRATPYEQYF
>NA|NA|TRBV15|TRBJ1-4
TGTGCCACCAGCAGAGTTGGGGGGACGAAATCGACTAATGAAAAACTGTTTTTT
CATSRVGGTKSTNEKLFF
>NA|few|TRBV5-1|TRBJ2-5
TGCGCCAGCAGGCGGGACATACAAGAGACCCAGTACTTC
CASRRDIQETQYF
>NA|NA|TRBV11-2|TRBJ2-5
TGTGCCAGCAGCTTATCACAACGGGAGACCCAGTACTTC
CASSLSQRETQYF
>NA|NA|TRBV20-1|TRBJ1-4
TGCAGTGCTAGAGATCGACAGTTTAATGAAAAACTGTTTTTT
CSARDRQFNEKLFF
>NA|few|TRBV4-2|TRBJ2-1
TGTGCCAGCAGCCAAGTAGCGAGCTCCTACAATGAGCAGTTCTTC
CASSQVASSYNEQFF